A selection of T cell receptor beta chains follows, all from one sample in a study of blood T cells in healthy people across ages. TCRdb ran MiXCR on the 5' RACE reads and lists one entry per CDR3 protein. Of roughly 700,000 distinct CDR3 sequences listed, 32% were seen once; the top ten hold 15%. The source material was blood. The receptors here all came from an elderly woman in good health. Each CDR3 is given with its conserved first and last residue. The D gene is left open where the match is weak. Clone size is stated in some rows and not others, as once, few, many or a class when expanded.

>17|many|TRBV7-2|TRBD2|TRBJ2-1
CASSLRAGGTSYNEQFF
TGTGCCAGCAGCTTACGAGCGGGGGGTACCTCCTACAATGAGCAGTTCTTC
>10|many|TRBV29-1|NA|TRBJ2-7
CSVGHYEQYF
TGCAGCGTTGGCCACTACGAGCAGTACTTC
>15|many|TRBV13|NA|TRBJ1-2
CASSLDQGINYGYTF
TGTGCCAGCAGCTTAGATCAGGGGATTAACTATGGCTACACCTTC
>16|NA|TRBV5-1|NA|TRBJ2-3
CASSLAASSSTDTQYF
TGCGCCAGCAGCTTGGCGGCTTCCTCTAGCACAGATACGCAGTATTTT
>15|many|TRBV6-5|NA|TRBJ2-7
CASSYLGSSSYEQYF
TGTGCCAGCAGTTACCTCGGGAGCAGCTCCTACGAGCAGTACTTC
>16|NA|TRBV12-3/TRBV12-4|NA|TRBJ2-1
CASNLGGGFSYNEQFF
TGTGCCAGCAATCTAGGGGGGGGGTTCTCCTACAATGAGCAGTTCTTC
>18|NA|TRBV9|NA|TRBJ2-4
CVSSVGHRARGDRDIQYF
TGTGTCAGCAGCGTAGGACATCGAGCCAGGGGAGATCGTGACATTCAGTACTTC
>14|NA|TRBV5-1|NA|TRBJ1-2
CASSLALAGGGYTF
TGCGCCAGCAGCTTGGCATTGGCAGGTGGCGGCTACACCTTC
>18|many|TRBV29-1|NA|TRBJ1-1
CSVEERVGAIKMNTEAFF
TGCAGCGTTGAAGAAAGGGTTGGGGCGATAAAAATGAACACTGAAGCTTTCTTT
>13|few|TRBV20-1|TRBD1|TRBJ1-1
CSAQGQGYTEAFF
TGCAGTGCACAGGGACAGGGGTACACTGAAGCTTTCTTT
>13|many|TRBV7-2|NA|TRBJ2-4
CASSPAGSRIQYF
TGTGCCAGCAGCCCCGCCGGGTCTCGGATTCAGTACTTC
>17|NA|TRBV11-2|NA|TRBJ1-1
CASSLESGVVVNTEAFF
TGTGCCAGCAGCTTAGAGTCAGGGGTTGTAGTGAACACTGAAGCTTTCTTT
>13|many|TRBV7-2|NA|TRBJ1-2
CASSWDTNYGYTF
TGTGCCAGCAGCTGGGACACTAACTATGGCTACACCTTC
>12|many|TRBV20-1|NA|TRBJ1-2
CSADQGGYGYTF
TGCAGTGCCGATCAGGGAGGTTATGGCTACACCTTC
>17|many|TRBV5-1|NA|TRBJ2-6
CASSLSLSLSGANVLTF
TGCGCCAGCAGCTTGAGTCTCTCCCTCTCTGGGGCCAACGTCCTGACTTTC
>15|NA|TRBV7-2|TRBD2|TRBJ2-1
CASSLDSGSFGEQFF
TGTGCCAGCAGCTTAGATAGCGGGAGTTTTGGTGAGCAGTTCTTC
>15|NA|TRBV7-2|NA|TRBJ2-5
CASSLSRGSNNEQYF
TGTGCCAGCAGCTTATCTCGTGGTAGCAACAATGAGCAATACTTC
>14|few|TRBV6-6|TRBD1|TRBJ1-5
CASSPDRGDRPQHF
TGTGCCAGCAGTCCGGACAGGGGGGATCGGCCCCAGCATTTT
>15|few|TRBV9|NA|TRBJ2-2
CASSVATGNTGELFF
TGTGCCAGCAGCGTAGCTACCGGAAACACCGGGGAGCTGTTTTTT
>14|many|TRBV7-9|NA|TRBJ2-7
CASSFGGVVSEQYF
TGTGCCAGCAGCTTCGGCGGGGTAGTCTCCGAGCAGTACTTC
>16|many|TRBV4-1|TRBD1|TRBJ1-4
CASSQDGTGGYEKLFF
TGCGCCAGCAGCCAAGATGGGACAGGGGGTTATGAAAAACTGTTTTTT
>16|NA|TRBV9|TRBD1|TRBJ1-1
CASSAGQEFVRGEAFF
TGTGCCAGCAGCGCCGGACAGGAATTCGTAAGAGGTGAAGCTTTCTTT
>16|many|TRBV7-9|NA|TRBJ1-2
CASSLAGEERNYGYTF
TGTGCCAGCAGCTTAGCGGGGGAGGAGAGAAACTATGGCTACACCTTC
>16|few|TRBV5-5|NA|TRBJ1-4
CASSLVPVATNEKLFF
TGTGCCAGCAGCTTGGTACCAGTTGCAACTAATGAAAAACTGTTTTTT
>16|NA|TRBV7-2|TRBD2|TRBJ2-5
CASSLKAGGYYNERYF
TGTGCCAGCAGCCTAAAAGCGGGGGGGTATTACAATGAGCGGTACTTC
>14|many|TRBV24-1|NA|TRBJ1-2
CATSDPGHNYGYTF
TGTGCCACCAGTGACCCTGGACACAACTATGGCTACACCTTC
>14|many|TRBV10-3|NA|TRBJ2-3
CAISERTDTDTQYF
TGTGCCATCAGTGAAAGGACAGACACAGATACGCAGTATTTT
>15|many|TRBV5-5|NA|TRBJ2-7
CASSLGLTGSYEQYF
TGTGCCAGCAGCTTGGGCCTAACAGGGTCCTACGAGCAGTACTTC
>15|few|TRBV20-1|NA|TRBJ2-1
CSASSGQGLYNEQFF
TGCAGTGCTAGTTCAGGGCAGGGACTCTACAATGAGCAGTTCTTC
>14|many|TRBV7-2|NA|TRBJ2-5
CASSTLRRQETQYF
TGTGCCAGCAGTACACTCCGGAGGCAAGAGACCCAGTACTTC
>15|NA|TRBV5-1|NA|TRBJ2-7
CASSVSPTVSYEQYF
TGCGCCAGCAGCGTTAGCCCGACAGTATCCTACGAGCAGTACTTC
>13|many|TRBV6-2/TRBV6-3|NA|TRBJ2-4
CASKSSGGNIQYF
TGTGCCAGCAAATCATCGGGTGGGAACATTCAGTACTTC
>14|many|TRBV4-2|NA|TRBJ2-1
CASSQDQVFNEQFF
TGTGCCAGCAGCCAAGACCAGGTCTTCAATGAGCAGTTCTTC
>15|NA|TRBV6-5|NA|TRBJ2-5
CASSYSSGAVETQYF
TGTGCCAGCAGTTACTCGTCAGGCGCTGTGGAGACCCAGTACTTC
>12|NA|TRBV6-2/TRBV6-3|NA|TRBJ1-5
CASSHGGQPQHF
TGTGCCAGCAGTCATGGGGGTCAGCCCCAGCATTTT
>11|many|TRBV10-3|NA|TRBJ1-1
CAAGGGTKAFF
TGTGCCGCCGGGGGGGGGACGAAAGCTTTCTTT
>15|many|TRBV5-6|NA|TRBJ2-4
CASSPGQWAKNIQYF
TGTGCCAGCAGCCCCGGACAGTGGGCCAAAAACATTCAGTACTTC